Below are 21 T cell receptor beta chains sequenced from a single sample in a study of T cell changes during pregnancy in multiple sclerosis. Libraries were prepared by immunoSEQ multiplex PCR; TCRdb keeps only in-frame clonotypes and omits some of them. The sample includes about 84,000 clones, 94% seen only once; the top ten take roughly 0.9%. Sequencing used peripheral blood, obtained in the second trimester of pregnancy. The receptors stem from a female donor in good health, enrolled as a control in a pregnancy study.

V usage is TRBV5-1 and J usage is TRBJ1-2; 7 nucleotides match TRBD1. CDR3 length: 16 residues. J gave up 4 bases and V 0 bases, and 9 bases lay outside the gene matches. The germline gives CDR1 SGHRS, CDR2 YFSETQ. CDR3 sequence reads: CASSLEATGFSYGYTF. The DNA for the CDR3 is TGCGCCAGCAGCTTGGAGGCGACAGGGTTTTCCTATGGCTACACCTTC.

This sequence joins TRBV7-9 and TRBJ2-7, with TRBD1 matching 9 bases. The germline CDR1 and CDR2 sequences are SEHNR and FQNEAQ (reference sequence). With V trimmed by 5 bases and J by 4 bases, 9 bases remained unmatched. The CDR3 is 15 residues long. This CDR3 is CASSPPTGGRYEQYF. The CDR3 DNA sequence: TGTGCCAGCAGCCCCCCGACAGGGGGAAGGTACGAGCAGTACTTC.

This clone was counted between two and nine times. The J gene is TRBJ2-1, the V gene TRBV5-6, with D possibly being TRBD2 (6 bases). Trimming left V 0 bases short and J 5 bases short, with 12 bases between. This CDR3 is 15 amino acids long. The germline V gene encodes CDR1 SGHDT and CDR2 YYEEEE. CDR3 bases: TGTGCCAGCAGCTTGGTCGGGAGCCCAAACAATGAGCAGTTCTTC. This codes for CASSLVGSPNNEQFF.

The gene calls are TRBV5-5 and TRBJ1-1; D gene unclear. Per germline, CDR1 SGHKS and CDR2 YYEKEE (reference sequence). CDR3 size: 11 residues. V lost 0 bases and J 8 bases, leaving 5 bases between the germline ends. The CDR3 loop is CASSLGPEAFF. In nucleotides, the CDR3 is TGTGCCAGCAGCTTGGGGCCGGAAGCTTTCTTT. The full variable domain, with the rest looked up from reference TRBV5-5 and TRBJ1-1, is DAGVTQSPTHLIKTRGQQVTLRCSPISGHKSVSWYQQVLGQGPQFIFQYYEKEERGRGNFPDRFSARQFPNYSSELNVNALLLGDSALYLCASSLGPEAFFGQGTRLTVV.

The chain couples TRBV19 to TRBJ2-4; TRBD1 matches 11 bases. The CDR3 sequence is 15 residues long. Germline V gene lookup returns CDR1 LNHDA and CDR2 SQIVND (reference sequence). V gave up 5 bases and J gave up 7 bases; unmatched junction bases: 7. The CDR3 here is CASSPQGTGGNIQYF. The DNA of the CDR3 is TGTGCCAGTAGTCCCCAGGGGACAGGGGGGAACATTCAGTACTTC.

This chain links TRBV28 with TRBJ2-7; D is possibly TRBD1 (5 bases). Trimming left V 2 bases short and J 4 bases short, with 15 bases between. CDR1 is MDHEN, CDR2 SYDVKM, per germline. The CDR3 spans 15 residues. For the CDR3, the DNA is TGTGCCAGCAGTTTACCTCAGGGAAGAAGATACGAGCAGTACTTC. Translated: CASSLPQGRRYEQYF.

The V and J genes are TRBV6-5 and TRBJ1-4, with a possible D match to TRBD1 (6 bases). The CDR3 has 15 residues. Trimming took 5 bases from V and 6 from J, leaving 16 bases between them. The V gene's germline CDR1 is MNHEY and CDR2 SVGAGI. DNA of the CDR3: TGTGCCAGCAGTGCAGTGCGGGGGGGCTATGAAAAACTGTTTTTT. Its translation is CASSAVRGGYEKLFF.

The V call is TRBV6-1, the J call TRBJ2-5; possible D gene TRBD2, 5 bases. The CDR3 has 12 amino acids. Germline-derived CDR1 and CDR2 are MNHNS and SASEGT. Trimming pared 8 bases from V and 7 bases from J, leaving 14 bases between. Here the CDR3 DNA reads TGTGCCAGCGCGGGCCTCCCCCGGACCCAGTACTTC. It encodes CASAGLPRTQYF.

V and J are TRBV6-1 and TRBJ2-7; D gene uncertain. This CDR3 has 13 amino acids. Germline CDR1 MNHNS, CDR2 SASEGT. V was trimmed by 2 bases and J by 1 base, leaving 6 bases between them. CDR3 in DNA: TGTGCCAGCAGTGAAACGGTTTCCTACGAGCAGTACTTC. Amino acids: CASSETVSYEQYF.

J is TRBJ1-1 and V is TRBV5-1; tentatively, D is TRBD1 (5 bases). The CDR3 length is 14 residues. V shed 2 bases and J shed 1 base, with 9 bases lying between them. From germline, CDR1 is SGHRS and CDR2 YFSETQ. The CDR3 bases are TGCGCCAGCAGCTTTCCAGGGAAGAACACTGAAGCTTTCTTT. This gives the protein CASSFPGKNTEAFF.

The chain employs TRBV19 and TRBJ1-2; D perhaps matches TRBD1 (6 bases). Germline-derived CDR1 and CDR2 are LNHDA and SQIVND (reference sequence). Trimming took 7 bases from V and 10 from J, leaving 22 bases between them. This CDR3 has 14 residues. The CDR3 DNA reads as TGTGCCAGTATGACAACAGGGAAGGCTCTATACTACACCTTC. As protein: CASMTTGKALYYTF.

The chain uses TRBV5-1 and TRBJ2-3, with D perhaps matching TRBD2 (6 bases). CDR3 length: 15 amino acids. Germline assignment: CDR1 SGHRS and CDR2 YFSETQ. V was trimmed by 4 bases and J by 2 bases, leaving 14 bases between them. CDR3 amino acids: CASSGAGLTTDTQYF. The CDR3 DNA sequence: TGCGCCAGCAGCGGAGCGGGCCTCACCACAGATACGCAGTATTTT.

V is TRBV9 and J is TRBJ1-2, with TRBD1 identical over 8 bases. J lost 1 base, V lost 4 bases, and 15 bases had no gene match. CDR3 size: 18 residues. In germline, CDR1 is SGDLS, CDR2 YYNGEE. CDR3 nucleotide sequence: TGTGCCAGCAGCACCCAAACCCCTGGGGACAGGATTAACTATGGCTACACCTTC. Protein: CASSTQTPGDRINYGYTF.

The V call is TRBV28, the J call TRBJ1-1; D ambiguous. The germline V gene encodes CDR1 MDHEN and CDR2 SYDVKM. The length of the CDR3 is 13 residues. V was clipped by 5 bases and J by 10 bases, with 17 bases between them. As DNA, the CDR3 is TGTGCCAGCAGTCCCCTCGCCCAGTCTGGAGCTTTCTTT. Translating gives CASSPLAQSGAFF. Full variable domain (missing parts from reference TRBV28 and TRBJ1-1): DVKVTQSSRYLVKRTGEKVFLECVQDMDHENMFWYRQDPGLGLRLIYFSYDVKMKEKGDIPEGYSVSREKKERFSLILESASTNQTSMYLCASSPLAQSGAFFGQGTRLTVV.

The chain carries TRBV7-9 and TRBJ2-2; possibly TRBD1 for D (6 bases). Germline V gives CDR1 SEHNR, CDR2 FQNEAQ (reference sequence). V was cut by 5 bases and J by 6 bases, with 19 bases left in between. The CDR3 loop spans 16 amino acids. The CDR3 DNA sequence: TGTGCCAGCAGCCCCTCTTGGGGGCTCGGGCCCGGGGAGCTGTTTTTT. Translated, it gives CASSPSWGLGPGELFF.

The chain employs TRBV2 and TRBJ2-7; D may be TRBD2 (5 bases). The germline CDR1 and CDR2 sequences are SNHLY and FYNNEI. This CDR3 is built from 15 residues. With 0 bases removed from V and 3 bases from J, the gap between germline ends came to 12 bases. Written as DNA, the CDR3 is TGTGCCAGCAGTGAAGCGAGGGCGGATTACTACGAGCAGTACTTC. It yields the protein CASSEARADYYEQYF.

The CDR3 nucleotides read TGCGCCAGCAGCCCGGGACTAGCGGACTACAATGAGCAGTTCTTC. It is translated as CASSPGLADYNEQFF. The chain couples TRBV5-1 to TRBJ2-1, with TRBD2 matching over 11 bases. Germline V gene data show CDR1 as SGHRS and CDR2 as YFSETQ. The V gene end was trimmed by 4 bases and the J gene end by 3 bases; junction bases not matched to a gene: 3. The CDR3 covers 15 residues.

The chain employs TRBV4-1 and TRBJ1-3; D remains unclear. Trimming stripped 0 bases from V and 3 bases from J, with 6 bases between. The length of the CDR3 is 14 residues. CDR1 is MGHRA, CDR2 YSYEKL, per germline. Written as DNA, the CDR3 is TGCGCCAGCAGCCAAGACCCGTTTGGAAACACCATATATTTT. It specifies CASSQDPFGNTIYF.

The genes are TRBV29-1 and TRBJ2-5, with 11 positions matching TRBD1. V shed 0 bases and J 3 bases; nucleotides not matched to a gene: 9. Looked up from germline, CDR1 is SQVTM and CDR2 is ANQGSEA. CDR3 size: 17 residues. Here the CDR3 DNA reads TGCAGCGTTGAAGATATACTTAGGGACAGGGGGAAAGAGACCCAGTACTTC. Translation gives CSVEDILRDRGKETQYF.

The rearrangement joins TRBV6-5 to TRBJ2-7, with 9 bases lining up with TRBD1. V lost 2 bases, J lost 2 bases, and 4 bases stayed unmatched. The CDR3 sequence is 15 residues long. CDR1 is MNHEY, CDR2 SVGAGI, per germline. The DNA of the CDR3 is TGTGCCAGCAGTTACAACGGACAGGGGACCTACGAGCAGTACTTC. It translates to CASSYNGQGTYEQYF.

The chain couples TRBV4-1 to TRBJ1-4, with D unresolved. This CDR3 contains 17 residues. Looked up from germline, CDR1 is MGHRA and CDR2 is YSYEKL. Trimming cost V 5 bases and J 7 bases, with 23 bases left between them. This CDR3 is CASSANTGGEAGEKLFF. CDR3 nucleotide sequence: TGCGCCAGCAGCGCCAACACGGGTGGGGAGGCCGGTGAAAAACTGTTTTTT.